The 32 T cell receptor beta chains in this list originate from one sample, sequenced in a study of radiation and T cells in renal cell carcinoma. Sample treatment: 15 Gy SBRT to primary tumor, nephrectomy 4 weeks later. Produced via immunoSEQ multiplex PCR; TCRdb's table is partial and in-frame only. Of 17,000 or so clones in the sample, 45% to 70% were seen once. Here the sequenced sample was tumor tissue, taken from a patient whose treatment included radiotherapy and nephrectomy. These TCRs come from a man aged 50-60 years with renal cell carcinoma.

The chain links TRBV6-4 to TRBJ1-4; 9 bases are a match to TRBD1. V gave up 5 bases and J gave up 4 bases; unmatched junction bases: 5. Germline V gene data show CDR1 as MRHNA and CDR2 as SNTAGT. The CDR3 spans 15 residues. CDR3 sequence reads: CASSWAGQGNEKLFF. CDR3 in DNA: TGTGCCAGCAGTTGGGCGGGACAGGGTAATGAAAAACTGTTTTTT.

The chain employs TRBV2 and TRBJ2-3; D remains ambiguous. V was cut by 3 bases and J by 0 bases, with 10 bases left in between. The germline CDR1 and CDR2 sequences are SNHLY and FYNNEI. The CDR3 has 15 residues. In nucleotides, the CDR3 is TGTGCCAGCAGTGATCCGGCGAAGAGCACAGATACGCAGTATTTT. It encodes CASSDPAKSTDTQYF.

This chain uses TRBV7-9 with TRBJ2-7; D unclear. The germline V gene has CDR1 SEHNR and CDR2 FQNEAQ (reference sequence). CDR3 length: 13 amino acids. The ends were cut back, 1 base at V and 1 base at J, with 5 bases in the middle. The CDR3 nucleotides read TGTGCCAGCAGCTTAGGTGATTCCTACGAGCAGTACTTC. Translating it yields CASSLGDSYEQYF.

This rearrangement joins TRBV6-5 to TRBJ2-7, with D perhaps matching TRBD1 (6 bases). Per the germline V gene, CDR1 is MNHEY and CDR2 is SVGAGI. CDR3 size: 14 residues. Trimming stripped 6 bases from V and 6 bases from J, with 18 bases between. The chain's CDR3 is CASRSRGIRLEQYF. As DNA, the CDR3 is TGTGCCAGCAGGAGCAGGGGAATTCGCCTCGAGCAGTACTTC.

The chain couples TRBV30 to TRBJ1-1; tentatively, D is TRBD1 (6 bases). CDR1 and CDR2 (germline): GTSNPN, SVGIG (reference sequence). The CDR3 loop spans 14 amino acids. Trimming took 0 bases from V and 6 from J, leaving 14 bases between them. CDR3 bases: TGTGCCTGGAGTGTTATAGGAGGGGGGTCTGAAGCTTTCTTT. As protein: CAWSVIGGGSEAFF.

The chain uses TRBV7-9 and TRBJ2-3; tentatively, D is TRBD1 (6 bases). Per germline, CDR1 SEHNR and CDR2 FQNEAQ (reference sequence). The CDR3 contains 15 residues. The V gene lost 5 bases and the J gene lost 2 bases, with 14 bases spanning the gap. The CDR3 sequence is CASSLDRRPTDTQYF. The CDR3 DNA reads as TGTGCCAGCAGCCTCGACAGGAGGCCCACAGATACGCAGTATTTT.

This clone was detected only once. This chain links TRBV10-2 with TRBJ2-7; perhaps TRBD1 as D (6 bases). The length of the CDR3 is 13 residues. The ends were cut back, 4 bases at V and 5 bases at J, with 12 bases in the middle. The germline V gene encodes CDR1 WSHSY and CDR2 SAAADI. The DNA for the CDR3 is TGCGCCAGCAGTGGAGGGGGAAGGAACGAGCAGTACTTC. Residues: CASSGGGRNEQYF.

The V and J genes are TRBV19 and TRBJ2-2, with 8 positions matching TRBD2. The germline gives CDR1 LNHDA, CDR2 SQIVND (reference sequence). V was clipped by 6 bases and J by 6 bases; unmatched bases: 15. This CDR3 has 17 residues. For the CDR3, the DNA is TGTGCCAGTAGGTCCCTCGGGACTAGAGCTGGCGCCGGGGAGCTGTTTTTT. Its protein is CASRSLGTRAGAGELFF.

To note about this clone: The sample holds other DNA sequences that translate to the same CDR3. CDR3 in amino acids: CASSLDLNYGYTF. The CDR3 bases are TGTGCCAGCAGTTTAGATCTTAACTATGGCTACACCTTC. The chain carries TRBV28 and TRBJ1-2; the D is unclear. The CDR3 is made up of 13 amino acids. V lost 2 bases to trimming and J lost 1 base, with 5 bases between them. CDR1 and CDR2 from the germline V gene are MDHEN and SYDVKM.

This clone appeared a few times. The chain recombines TRBV7-9 with TRBJ2-7, with 11 nucleotides matching TRBD1. This CDR3 has 14 amino acids. Germline CDR1 is SEHNR and CDR2 is FQNEAQ (reference sequence). V trimming: 5 bases; J trimming: 6 bases; junction bases outside the gene matches: 6. The CDR3 DNA reads as TGTGCCAGCAGCGCATCCGGGACAGGGGGCGAGCAGTACTTC. Encoded protein: CASSASGTGGEQYF.

The chain joins TRBV7-8 to TRBJ2-2; TRBD2 agrees at 12 bases. Trimming cost V 5 bases and J 4 bases; bases outside gene matches: 2. There are 15 residues in the CDR3. CDR1 and CDR2 (germline): SGHVS, FQNEAQ. CDR3 DNA sequence: TGTGCCAGCAGCGTGGGACTAGCGGGCACCGGGGAGCTGTTTTTT. Translated: CASSVGLAGTGELFF.

This clone was counted a few times. This rearrangement joins TRBV2 to TRBJ1-2; 8 bases line up with TRBD1. The V gene end was trimmed by 4 bases and the J gene end by 5 bases; junction bases not matched to a gene: 3. The CDR3 length is 13 residues. Germline CDR1 is SNHLY and CDR2 is FYNNEI. CDR3 protein: CASSGTGRYGYTF. The CDR3 nucleotides read TGTGCCAGCAGTGGGACAGGGCGATATGGCTACACCTTC.

This chain joins TRBV6-5 and TRBJ1-4; no clear D gene. The CDR3 consists of 15 residues. V lost 6 bases, J lost 0 bases, and 11 bases lay in between. Germline CDR1 is MNHEY and CDR2 is SVGAGI. The CDR3 DNA reads as TGTGCCAGCAGCATACAGACTTCAACTAATGAAAAACTGTTTTTT. The encoded protein is CASSIQTSTNEKLFF.

The chain has TRBV7-8 and TRBJ2-5, with 9 bases identical to TRBD2. The CDR3 runs to 17 residues. Germline V gene sequence: CDR1 SGHVS, CDR2 FQNEAQ. Trimming took 2 bases from V and 1 from J; bases not matched to a gene: 8. The CDR3: CASSLNGLAGLQETQYF. In nucleotides, the CDR3 is TGTGCCAGCAGCTTAAACGGCCTAGCGGGACTCCAAGAGACCCAGTACTTC.

The table lists this clone with a count of one. The identical CDR3 is also encoded by other nucleotide sequences in the sample. V is TRBV9 and J is TRBJ1-2; D not resolved. Germline assignment: CDR1 SGDLS and CDR2 YYNGEE. There are 13 residues in the CDR3. V was shortened by 4 bases and J by 1 base, with 8 bases between the two germline ends. Written as DNA, the CDR3 is TGTGCCAGCAGCTCAACGGGTAACTATGGCTACACCTTC. It codes for CASSSTGNYGYTF.

The V gene is TRBV6-5, the J gene TRBJ2-1; TRBD1 matches 10 bases. The CDR3 is made up of 15 amino acids. Germline CDR1 is MNHEY and CDR2 is SVGAGI. The trim removed 8 bases at V and 3 bases at J, leaving 7 bases unmatched. As DNA, the CDR3 is TGTGCCAGCCGACGGGGACAGGGGCTCTACAATGAGCAGTTCTTC. This codes for CASRRGQGLYNEQFF.

The rearrangement uses TRBV2 and TRBJ1-4; D perhaps matches TRBD1 (5 bases). CDR1 and CDR2 (germline): SNHLY, FYNNEI. The CDR3 totals 15 residues. Trimming shortened V by 4 bases and J by 4 bases, and 13 bases separated the two germline ends. The CDR3 DNA follows: TGTGCCAGCAGTGGGGGGAGGACGGTTAATGAAAAACTGTTTTTT. Translated: CASSGGRTVNEKLFF.

J is TRBJ1-2 and V is TRBV27; D uncertain. The CDR3 runs 14 residues. The germline V and J ends were trimmed by 5 bases and 1 base, with 11 bases remaining between them. Germline values: CDR1 MNHEY, CDR2 SMNVEV (reference sequence). CDR3 protein: CASSPLNLNYGYTF. The DNA of the CDR3 is TGTGCCAGCAGTCCGCTAAATCTTAACTATGGCTACACCTTC.

This chain uses TRBV9 with TRBJ2-7; D uncertain. The CDR3 sequence is 13 residues long. V lost 2 bases, J lost 3 bases, and 9 bases lay in between. Germline CDR1 is SGDLS and CDR2 is YYNGEE. CDR3 amino acids: CASSVFEGYEQYF. The DNA of the CDR3 is TGTGCCAGCAGCGTCTTCGAAGGCTACGAGCAGTACTTC.

This clone appeared a few times. V usage is TRBV4-1 and J usage is TRBJ1-2; no reliable D call. Germline V lookup: CDR1 MGHRA, CDR2 YSYEKL. This CDR3 is 16 amino acids long. V was clipped by 0 bases and J by 4 bases, with 15 bases between them. DNA of the CDR3: TGCGCCAGCAGCCAAGACCCTGGGCAGGCAACCTATGGCTACACCTTC. It encodes CASSQDPGQATYGYTF.

The CDR3 loop is CASSPPSSGYSYNEQFF. CDR3 DNA sequence: TGTGCCAGCTCACCGCCCTCTAGCGGGTACTCCTACAATGAGCAGTTCTTC. V usage is TRBV18 and J usage is TRBJ2-1; TRBD2 matches at 8 bases. There are 17 residues in the CDR3. CDR1 is KGHSH, CDR2 LQKENI, per germline. J gave up 0 bases and V 3 bases, and 7 bases lay outside the gene matches.

Here the CDR3 reads CASSQGPGGTEAFF. The CDR3 DNA reads as TGTGCCAGCAGCCAAGGCCCGGGGGGCACTGAAGCTTTCTTT. The chain links TRBV4-2 to TRBJ1-1; TRBD1 might be the D (5 bases). This CDR3 comprises 14 residues. Trimming pared 1 base from V and 4 bases from J, leaving 10 bases between. Germline V gene sequence: CDR1 LGHNA, CDR2 YNFKEQ.

In this sample, this clone turned up a few times. This sequence joins TRBV28 and TRBJ2-7; a weak D match, TRBD1 (6 bases). Per the germline V gene, CDR1 is MDHEN and CDR2 is SYDVKM. The CDR3 has 15 amino acids. V was trimmed by 1 base and J by 0 bases, leaving 10 bases between them. The DNA of the CDR3 is TGTGCCAGCAGTTTATTGGGGGCTCTCTCCTACGAGCAGTACTTC. Its translation is CASSLLGALSYEQYF.

This clone was recorded a few times. The chain employs TRBV6-5 and TRBJ2-7; D is perhaps TRBD2 (6 bases). V gave up 6 bases and J gave up 3 bases, with 15 bases separating them. This CDR3 is 14 amino acids long. In germline, CDR1 is MNHEY, CDR2 SVGAGI. As DNA, the CDR3 is TGTGCCAGCAGGAGAACTACTAGCTACTACGAGCAGTACTTC. This gives the protein CASRRTTSYYEQYF.

The V gene is TRBV13, the J gene TRBJ1-4; a possible D gene is TRBD1 (6 bases). Trimming shortened V by 0 bases and J by 7 bases, and 15 bases separated the two germline ends. Germline-derived CDR1 and CDR2 are PRHDT and FYEKMQ (reference sequence). The CDR3 is made up of 16 amino acids. CDR3 residues: CASSLGQGSLGEKLFF. The CDR3 coding sequence is TGTGCCAGCAGCTTAGGACAGGGATCCCTGGGTGAAAAACTGTTTTTT.

The chain has TRBV5-5 and TRBJ1-4; 7 nucleotides align to TRBD1. V dropped 4 bases and J dropped 6; count of bases not matched to a gene: 9. The germline V gene has CDR1 SGHKS and CDR2 YYEKEE (reference sequence). This CDR3 is 15 amino acids long. CDR3 DNA sequence: TGTGCCAGCAGCCTTGGACAGGACGGTTATGAAAAACTGTTTTTT. Its translation is CASSLGQDGYEKLFF.

J is TRBJ2-7 and V is TRBV7-2; 7 bases agree with TRBD2. Germline lookup yields CDR1 SGHTA and CDR2 FQGNSA. Trimming cost V 1 base and J 4 bases; bases outside gene matches: 1. The CDR3 runs 13 residues. The CDR3 nucleotides read TGTGCCAGCAGCTTAGGGGGGGGTTACGAGCAGTACTTC. Residues: CASSLGGGYEQYF.

V is TRBV7-8 and J is TRBJ1-1; 7 bases match TRBD1. This CDR3 is 14 amino acids long. The germline gives CDR1 SGHVS, CDR2 FQNEAQ. V shed 5 bases and J 5 bases; nucleotides not matched to a gene: 8. CDR3 in DNA: TGTGCCAGCAGCGAACGACAGGGTGGGACTGAAGCTTTCTTT. Translated: CASSERQGGTEAFF.

The rearrangement joins TRBV30 to TRBJ2-2; D might be TRBD1 (5 bases). Germline loops: CDR1 GTSNPN, CDR2 SVGIG (reference sequence). V lost 4 bases and J lost 3, with 15 bases in between. The CDR3 sequence is 15 residues long. CDR3 loop: CAWMFRDRYTGELFF. The DNA for the CDR3 is TGTGCCTGGATGTTTCGTGACAGATACACCGGGGAGCTGTTTTTT.

This chain links TRBV7-9 with TRBJ2-3, with unresolved D. The CDR3 sequence is 14 residues long. Germline assignment: CDR1 SEHNR and CDR2 FQNEAQ (reference sequence). The V and J ends lost 2 bases and 0 bases respectively, with 6 bases between them. CDR3: CASSLIASTDTQYF. CDR3 nucleotides: TGTGCCAGCAGCTTAATTGCTAGCACAGATACGCAGTATTTT.

The V call is TRBV11-2, the J call TRBJ1-1; D ambiguous. The CDR3 contains 13 residues. Germline-derived CDR1 and CDR2 are SGHAT and FQNNGV. V lost 3 bases and J 1 base, leaving 6 bases between the germline ends. CDR3 loop: CASSFTENTEAFF. The CDR3 region has the DNA TGTGCCAGCAGCTTTACAGAGAACACTGAAGCTTTCTTT.

This clone occurred a few times. In DNA, the CDR3 is TGTGCCAGCAGCCCTAATCAGGACCATGGCTACACCTTC. This sequence encodes CASSPNQDHGYTF. The chain uses TRBV2 and TRBJ1-2, with unresolved D. CDR1 SNHLY and CDR2 FYNNEI come from the germline V gene. V was pared by 6 bases and J by 6 bases, with 14 bases between. CDR3 length equals 13 residues.